This T cell receptor (beta chain) stems from a study of blood T cell repertoires in COVID-19. Germline V lookup: CDR1 SGHTA, CDR2 FQGNSA. This CDR3 comprises 14 residues. V lost 1 base to trimming and J lost 5 bases; unmatched junction nucleotides: 5. Per the original methods: Reference gene primer amplification gave estimated nucleated cell counts. Sequencing was performed with immunoSEQ multiplex PCR; in TCRdb, only in-frame clones are kept and a portion is missing. That table is the source of V, J and clone size, and D and trimming were worked out from the DNA. The table records 130,000 or so clones, around nine tenths of them present only once.

This receptor was obtained from a woman in her forties or fifties with acute or convalescent COVID-19. Material for sequencing was peripheral blood. The chain is built from TRBV7-2 and TRBJ2-7; 7 bases match TRBD1. CDR3 loop: CASSLVTGENEQYF. CDR3 DNA sequence: TGTGCCAGCAGCTTAGTTACAGGGGAAAACGAGCAGTACTTC.